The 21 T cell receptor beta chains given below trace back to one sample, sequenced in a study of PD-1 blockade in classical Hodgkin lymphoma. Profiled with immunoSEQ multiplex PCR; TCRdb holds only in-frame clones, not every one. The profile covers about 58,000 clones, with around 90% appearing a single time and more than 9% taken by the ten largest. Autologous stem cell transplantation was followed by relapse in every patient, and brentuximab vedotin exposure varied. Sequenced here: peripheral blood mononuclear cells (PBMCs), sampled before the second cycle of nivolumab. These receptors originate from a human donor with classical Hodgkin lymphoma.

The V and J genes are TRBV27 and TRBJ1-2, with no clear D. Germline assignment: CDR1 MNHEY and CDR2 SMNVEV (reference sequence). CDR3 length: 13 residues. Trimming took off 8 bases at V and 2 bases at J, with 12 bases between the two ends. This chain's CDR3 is CASRPEGNYGYTF. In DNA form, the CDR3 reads TGTGCCAGCCGTCCGGAGGGAAACTATGGCTACACCTTC.

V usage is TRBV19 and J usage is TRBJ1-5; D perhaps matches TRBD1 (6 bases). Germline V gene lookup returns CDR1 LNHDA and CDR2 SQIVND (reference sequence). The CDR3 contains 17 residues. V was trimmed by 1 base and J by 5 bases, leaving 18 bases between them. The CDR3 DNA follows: TGTGCCAGTAGTATAGGTCGGATTGGGGGCAAAGATCAGCCCCAGCATTTT. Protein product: CASSIGRIGGKDQPQHF.

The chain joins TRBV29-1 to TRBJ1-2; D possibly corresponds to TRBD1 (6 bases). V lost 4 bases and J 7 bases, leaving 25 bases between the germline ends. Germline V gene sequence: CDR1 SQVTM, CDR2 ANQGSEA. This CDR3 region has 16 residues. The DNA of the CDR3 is TGCAGCGTTGCCGAAGTAGGGCAGGGTGCCAGGGGTGGCTACACCTTC. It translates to CSVAEVGQGARGGYTF.

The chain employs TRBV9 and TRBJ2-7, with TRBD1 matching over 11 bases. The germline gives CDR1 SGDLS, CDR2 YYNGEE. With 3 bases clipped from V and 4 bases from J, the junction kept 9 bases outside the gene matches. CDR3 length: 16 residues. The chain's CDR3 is CASSAHLGQGGYEQYF. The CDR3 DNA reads TGTGCCAGCAGCGCCCATTTGGGACAGGGGGGTTACGAGCAGTACTTC.

The CDR3 region is CASSFRARGAETQYF. CDR3 DNA sequence: TGTGCCAGCAGCTTTAGGGCACGGGGCGCAGAGACCCAGTACTTC. The chain combines TRBV7-9 with TRBJ2-5, with D tentatively TRBD1 or TRBD2 (5 bases each). Trimming stripped 3 bases from V and 4 bases from J, with 15 bases between. CDR3 length equals 15 residues. CDR1 and CDR2 (germline): SEHNR, FQNEAQ (reference sequence).

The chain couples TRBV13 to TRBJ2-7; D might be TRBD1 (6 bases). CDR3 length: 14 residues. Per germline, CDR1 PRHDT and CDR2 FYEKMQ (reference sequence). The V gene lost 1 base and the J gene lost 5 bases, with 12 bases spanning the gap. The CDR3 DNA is TGTGCCAGCAGCTTAGAGGACAGTGCCAACGAGCAGTACTTC. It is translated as CASSLEDSANEQYF.

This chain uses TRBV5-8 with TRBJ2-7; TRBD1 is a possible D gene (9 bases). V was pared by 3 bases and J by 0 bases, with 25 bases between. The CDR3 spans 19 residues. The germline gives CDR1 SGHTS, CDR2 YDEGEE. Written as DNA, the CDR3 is TGTGCCAGCAGCTCCCCGGGACAGGGTCTCGGGAGGGCCTCCTACGAGCAGTACTTC. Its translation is CASSSPGQGLGRASYEQYF.

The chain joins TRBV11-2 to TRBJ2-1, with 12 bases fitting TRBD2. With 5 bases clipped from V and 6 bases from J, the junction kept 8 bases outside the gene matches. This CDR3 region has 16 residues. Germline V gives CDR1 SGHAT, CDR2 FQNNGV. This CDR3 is CASSLDRLAGANEQFF. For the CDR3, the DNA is TGTGCCAGCAGCCTGGATAGACTAGCGGGAGCCAATGAGCAGTTCTTC.

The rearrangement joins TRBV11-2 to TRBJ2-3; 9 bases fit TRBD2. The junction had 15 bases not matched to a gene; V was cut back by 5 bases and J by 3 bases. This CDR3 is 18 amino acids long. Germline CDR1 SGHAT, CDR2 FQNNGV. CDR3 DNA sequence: TGTGCCAGCAGCCTTATAGCGGGAGTAGGATCTTGGACAGATACGCAGTATTTT. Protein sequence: CASSLIAGVGSWTDTQYF.

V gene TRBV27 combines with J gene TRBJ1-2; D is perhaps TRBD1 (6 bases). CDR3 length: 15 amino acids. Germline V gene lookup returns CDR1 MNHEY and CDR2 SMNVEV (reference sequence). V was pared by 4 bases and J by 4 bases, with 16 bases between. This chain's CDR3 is CASSYYSGEIYGYTF. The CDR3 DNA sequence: TGTGCCAGCAGTTATTACTCAGGGGAGATCTATGGCTACACCTTC.

CDR3 nucleotides: TGTGCCAGTAGTATAGAGGGCCCAATTGCGGGGAGGACTAGCACAGATACGCAGTATTTT. Translated: CASSIEGPIAGRTSTDTQYF. The chain joins TRBV19 to TRBJ2-3; D possibly corresponds to TRBD2 (6 bases). Deletions cut 0 bases from V and 0 bases from J, with 22 bases between. The CDR3 consists of 20 residues. From germline, CDR1 is LNHDA and CDR2 SQIVND (reference sequence).

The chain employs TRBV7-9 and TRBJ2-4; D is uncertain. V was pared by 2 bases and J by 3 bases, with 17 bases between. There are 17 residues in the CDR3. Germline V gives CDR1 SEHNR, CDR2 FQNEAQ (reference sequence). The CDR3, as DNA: TGTGCCAGCAGCTTATCTCAGGCTAATTTAGGCAAAAACATTCAGTACTTC. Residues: CASSLSQANLGKNIQYF.

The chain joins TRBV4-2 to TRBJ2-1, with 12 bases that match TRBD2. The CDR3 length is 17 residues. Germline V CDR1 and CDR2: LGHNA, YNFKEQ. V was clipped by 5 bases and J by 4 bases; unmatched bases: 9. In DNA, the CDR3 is TGTGCCAGCAGCACTCGCCTAGCGGGGGGGACATACAATGAGCAGTTCTTC. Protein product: CASSTRLAGGTYNEQFF.

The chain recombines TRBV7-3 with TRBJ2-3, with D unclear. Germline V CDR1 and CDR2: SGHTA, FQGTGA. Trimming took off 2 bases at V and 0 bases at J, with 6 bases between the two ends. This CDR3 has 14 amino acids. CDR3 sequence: CASSLSESTDTQYF. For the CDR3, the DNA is TGTGCCAGCAGCTTATCAGAGAGCACAGATACGCAGTATTTT.

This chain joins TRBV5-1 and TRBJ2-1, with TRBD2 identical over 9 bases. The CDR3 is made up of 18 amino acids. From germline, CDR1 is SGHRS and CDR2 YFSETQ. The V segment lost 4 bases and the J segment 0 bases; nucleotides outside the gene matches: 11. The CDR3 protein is CASSPDEAGGSSYNEQFF. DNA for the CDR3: TGCGCCAGCAGCCCGGATGAGGCGGGGGGGAGCTCCTACAATGAGCAGTTCTTC.

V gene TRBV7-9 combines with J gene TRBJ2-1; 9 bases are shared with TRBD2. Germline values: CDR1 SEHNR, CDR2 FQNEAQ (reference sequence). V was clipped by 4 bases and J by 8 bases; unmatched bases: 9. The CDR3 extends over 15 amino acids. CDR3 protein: CASSSPRGGRDEQFF. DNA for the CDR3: TGTGCCAGCAGCTCGCCGCGGGGGGGTCGCGATGAGCAGTTCTTC.

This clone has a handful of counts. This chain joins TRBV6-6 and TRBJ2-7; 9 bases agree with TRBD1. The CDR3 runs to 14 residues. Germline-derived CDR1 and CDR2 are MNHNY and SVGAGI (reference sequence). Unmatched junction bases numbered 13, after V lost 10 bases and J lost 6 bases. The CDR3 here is CATMPGTGRTEQYF. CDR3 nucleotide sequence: TGTGCCACCATGCCCGGGACAGGGCGAACCGAGCAGTACTTC.

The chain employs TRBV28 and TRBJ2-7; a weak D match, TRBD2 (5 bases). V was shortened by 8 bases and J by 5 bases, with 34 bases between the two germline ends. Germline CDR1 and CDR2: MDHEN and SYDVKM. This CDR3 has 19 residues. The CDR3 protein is CASRILDAGVSEGVDEQYF. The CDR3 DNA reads TGTGCCAGCCGAATTTTGGATGCCGGGGTGAGCGAAGGTGTAGACGAGCAGTACTTC.

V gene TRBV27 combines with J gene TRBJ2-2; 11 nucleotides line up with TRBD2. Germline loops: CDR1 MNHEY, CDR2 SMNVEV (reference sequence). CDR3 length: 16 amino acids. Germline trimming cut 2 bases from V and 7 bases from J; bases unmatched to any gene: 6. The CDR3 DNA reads TGTGCCAGCAGTTTAGTAGCGGGAGGGCTCGGCGGGGAGCTGTTTTTT. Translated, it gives CASSLVAGGLGGELFF.

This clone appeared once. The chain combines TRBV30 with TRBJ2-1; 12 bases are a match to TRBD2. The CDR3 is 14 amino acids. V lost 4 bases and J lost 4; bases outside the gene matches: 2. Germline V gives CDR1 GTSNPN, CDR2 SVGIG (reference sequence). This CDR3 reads CAWTSGRGYNEQFF. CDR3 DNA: TGTGCCTGGACTAGCGGGAGGGGGTACAATGAGCAGTTCTTC.

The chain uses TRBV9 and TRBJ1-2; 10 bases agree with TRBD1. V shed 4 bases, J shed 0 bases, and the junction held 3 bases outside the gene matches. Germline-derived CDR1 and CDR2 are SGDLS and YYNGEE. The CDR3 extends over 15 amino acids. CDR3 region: CASSLGQGANYGYTF. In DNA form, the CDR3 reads TGTGCCAGCAGCCTCGGACAGGGGGCTAACTATGGCTACACCTTC.